The rows below give T cell receptor beta chains drawn from one sample of a study of molecular identifiers for immune sequencing clone quantification. TCRdb re-called the PCR reads through MiXCR, storing one row per CDR3 protein. The sample has more than 60,000 distinct CDR3 sequences; around a sixth are singletons. Specimen: naive CD8+ T cells from blood, with Jurkat cell RNA spiked in. The source is a human donor in good health. Some libraries in this study had Jurkat cell RNA spiked in. Both conserved end residues are part of each CDR3. A D gene is named only where the DNA matches it firmly. Clone sizes are given selectively: once, few, many, or a class where the clone is expanded.

d_gene: NA
j_gene: TRBJ2-7
v_gene: TRBV6-5
abundance: few
CDR3nt: TGTGCCAGCAGTCCCAGGGGATACTCCTACGAGCAGTACTTC
CDR3aa: CASSPRGYSYEQYF

d_gene: NA
j_gene: TRBJ2-7
v_gene: TRBV10-2
abundance: NA
CDR3nt: TGCGCCAGCAGTGATTGGGGCGAGCAGTACTTC
CDR3aa: CASSDWGEQYF

d_gene: NA
j_gene: TRBJ2-5
v_gene: TRBV6-5
abundance: many
CDR3nt: TGTGCCAGCAGAGAAGACACTAACCAAGAGACCCAGTACTTC
CDR3aa: CASREDTNQETQYF

d_gene: NA
j_gene: TRBJ2-7
v_gene: TRBV27
abundance: many
CDR3nt: TGTGCCAGCAGTTACGGGGGACCCTACGAGCAGTACTTC
CDR3aa: CASSYGGPYEQYF

d_gene: NA
j_gene: TRBJ2-7
v_gene: TRBV19
abundance: many
CDR3nt: TGTGCCAGTAGTTCAACCGGACAGCACGAGCAGTACTTC
CDR3aa: CASSSTGQHEQYF

d_gene: NA
j_gene: TRBJ2-5
v_gene: TRBV10-3
abundance: NA
CDR3nt: TGTGCCATCAGTGAACTCTGGCAGGATGGCCGGGGGACCCAGTACTTC
CDR3aa: CAISELWQDGRGTQYF

d_gene: TRBD2
j_gene: TRBJ2-7
v_gene: TRBV19
abundance: many
CDR3nt: TGTGCCACCTCTGCGGGTAGCGGGTACGAGCAGTACTTC
CDR3aa: CATSAGSGYEQYF

d_gene: NA
j_gene: TRBJ1-2
v_gene: TRBV2
abundance: few
CDR3nt: TGTGCCAGCAGTGATGGGGTTGCCGGCTACACCTTC
CDR3aa: CASSDGVAGYTF

d_gene: NA
j_gene: TRBJ2-3
v_gene: TRBV5-1
abundance: many
CDR3nt: TGCGCCAGCAGCTTGGTTCCCGTAACAGATACGCAGTATTTT
CDR3aa: CASSLVPVTDTQYF

d_gene: TRBD2
j_gene: TRBJ2-5
v_gene: TRBV5-1
abundance: many
CDR3nt: TGCGCCAGCAGCTTGGGGAACTCAGGACTAGCGGGATTCGTCGAGACCCAGTACTTC
CDR3aa: CASSLGNSGLAGFVETQYF

d_gene: NA
j_gene: TRBJ2-1
v_gene: TRBV20-1
abundance: many
CDR3nt: TGCAGTGCTGATGCAGGGGTGAAGCATGAGCAGTTCTTC
CDR3aa: CSADAGVKHEQFF

d_gene: NA
j_gene: TRBJ2-7
v_gene: TRBV20-1
abundance: many
CDR3nt: TGCAGTGCTACCCCTTCCTACGAGCAGTACTTC
CDR3aa: CSATPSYEQYF

d_gene: NA
j_gene: TRBJ2-5
v_gene: TRBV7-9
abundance: many
CDR3nt: TGTGCCAGCAGCTTGCCGCGGTGGACCGCATCGGAGACCCAGTACTTC
CDR3aa: CASSLPRWTASETQYF

d_gene: TRBD2
j_gene: TRBJ2-3
v_gene: TRBV9
abundance: many
CDR3nt: TGTGCCAGCAGCACCGGGACTAGCAGAGATACGCAGTATTTT
CDR3aa: CASSTGTSRDTQYF

d_gene: TRBD2
j_gene: TRBJ2-5
v_gene: TRBV7-3
abundance: many
CDR3nt: TGTGCCAGCAGCGAAACTAGCGGGGGGTACCAAGAGACCCAGTACTTC
CDR3aa: CASSETSGGYQETQYF

d_gene: TRBD2
j_gene: TRBJ2-1
v_gene: TRBV6-5
abundance: few
CDR3nt: TGTGCCAGCAGTTCACCCCGGACTAGCGTCTATGAGCAGTTCTTC
CDR3aa: CASSSPRTSVYEQFF

d_gene: NA
j_gene: TRBJ1-4
v_gene: TRBV7-9
abundance: few
CDR3nt: TGTGCCAGCAGCCAGAGCGGGTTCTCCCCGACTAATGAAAAACTGTTTTTT
CDR3aa: CASSQSGFSPTNEKLFF

d_gene: NA
j_gene: TRBJ1-3
v_gene: TRBV2
abundance: few
CDR3nt: TGTGCCAGCAGGGAACGGGGGTATGGAAACACCATGTATTTT
CDR3aa: CASRERGYGNTMYF

d_gene: TRBD1
j_gene: TRBJ2-7
v_gene: TRBV27
abundance: many
CDR3nt: TGTGCCAGCAGTTTTGGGGCGGGGACAGGGGTTTGGGAGCAGTACTTC
CDR3aa: CASSFGAGTGVWEQYF

d_gene: NA
j_gene: TRBJ2-1
v_gene: TRBV9
abundance: NA
CDR3nt: TGTGCCAGCGGCGTAGCACAGTTCAATGAGCAGTTCTTC
CDR3aa: CASGVAQFNEQFF

d_gene: NA
j_gene: TRBJ1-2
v_gene: TRBV27
abundance: NA
CDR3nt: TGTGCCAGCAGTCCTCGGCCAGTCACTTCGTATGGCTACACCTTC
CDR3aa: CASSPRPVTSYGYTF

d_gene: TRBD1
j_gene: TRBJ2-5
v_gene: TRBV11-3
abundance: many
CDR3nt: TGTGCCAGCAGCTTAGTGGGACAGGGAGAGACCCAGTACTTC
CDR3aa: CASSLVGQGETQYF